Following are 20 T cell receptor beta chains from one sample sequenced in a study of T-cell memory formation after mild COVID-19. MiXCR was run by TCRdb on the 5' RACE reads, yielding one entry per CDR3 protein. The sample consists of roughly 320,000 distinct CDR3 sequences, approximately 27% of them appearing once. Sequencing input: PBMCs or a T cell subset sorted from them (not recorded which). The receptor set was obtained from an adult woman who had mild COVID-19 (a few samples of this study predate the infection). Cell type and time point are not known.

This clonotype has only a few counts. This chain joins TRBV12-3 or TRBV12-4 and TRBJ2-7; D is ambiguous. Trimming removed 8 bases at V and 2 bases at J, with 10 bases between. CDR3 length: 12 amino acids. DNA for the CDR3: TGTGCCAGCGCATTCGGTCCCTACGAGCAGTACTTC. This gives the protein CASAFGPYEQYF.

The chain couples TRBV7-6 to TRBJ2-4; D may match TRBD1 or TRBD2 (5 bases each). V lost 4 bases to trimming and J lost 0 bases, with 13 bases between them. The CDR3 runs to 16 residues. Per the germline V gene, CDR1 is SGHVS and CDR2 is FNYEAQ. DNA of the CDR3: TGTGCCAGCAGCTGGGGGTGGAAGGGAGCCAAAAACATTCAGTACTTC. This translates into CASSWGWKGAKNIQYF.

The chain carries TRBV7-2 and TRBJ2-7; D gene ambiguous. Per germline, CDR1 SGHTA and CDR2 FQGNSA. Deletions cut 5 bases from V and 1 base from J, with 6 bases between. The CDR3 is made up of 12 amino acids. The CDR3 coding sequence is TGTGCCAGCAGCACCGTATCCTACGAGCAGTACTTC. Amino acid sequence: CASSTVSYEQYF.

Only a few counts were recorded for this clonotype. J is TRBJ2-7 and V is TRBV7-6; TRBD1 might be the D (6 bases). Germline V gives CDR1 SGHVS, CDR2 FNYEAQ. The CDR3 is 14 amino acids. V was shortened by 1 base and J by 2 bases, with 9 bases between the two germline ends. The CDR3 DNA reads as TGTGCCAGCAGCTTAGAACAGGGTGCCTACGAGCAGTACTTC. It encodes CASSLEQGAYEQYF.

This clonotype came up many times. This sequence joins TRBV24-1 and TRBJ2-3, with 9 bases identical to TRBD1. Germline CDR1 reads KGHDR; CDR2 reads SFDVKD. Losses at the gene ends were 3 bases for V and 2 bases for J; bases not matched to a gene: 5. The CDR3 runs 16 residues. DNA for the CDR3: TGTGCCACCAGTGATCCCGACAGGGGGAACACAGATACGCAGTATTTT. Translated, it gives CATSDPDRGNTDTQYF.

This clonotype was observed a few times. The chain is built from TRBV20-1 and TRBJ2-1; perhaps TRBD2 as D (5 bases). V gave up 0 bases and J gave up 4 bases, with 16 bases separating them. This CDR3 region has 16 residues. Per the germline V gene, CDR1 is DFQATT and CDR2 is SNEGSKA (reference sequence). CDR3 amino acids: CSARDPLRGPYNEQFF. In nucleotides, the CDR3 is TGCAGTGCTAGAGATCCTCTGCGCGGGCCTTACAATGAGCAGTTCTTC.

V usage is TRBV5-6 and J usage is TRBJ2-5; tentatively, D is TRBD1 (6 bases). V lost 0 bases and J lost 5, with 14 bases in between. The CDR3 is 15 residues long. From germline, CDR1 is SGHDT and CDR2 YYEEEE. The CDR3 region has the DNA TGTGCCAGCAGCTTGGAGCAGGGGTTTACGGAGACCCAGTACTTC. Translating it yields CASSLEQGFTETQYF.

This clonotype was recorded many times. This chain joins TRBV20-1 and TRBJ2-7; 7 bases align to TRBD2. The CDR3 contains 14 residues. Germline trimming cut 3 bases from V and 6 bases from J; bases unmatched to any gene: 11. Germline V gene lookup returns CDR1 DFQATT and CDR2 SNEGSKA (reference sequence). The CDR3 loop is CSASPGLGRGEQYF. The CDR3 bases are TGCAGTGCTAGTCCAGGACTAGGTCGAGGCGAGCAGTACTTC.

This clonotype occurred a few times. The CDR3 is CASTRDYLVGETQYF. CDR3 coding DNA: TGTGCCAGCACCCGGGATTATCTCGTTGGAGAGACCCAGTACTTC. The chain joins TRBV2 to TRBJ2-5, with D maybe TRBD2 (5 bases). Trimming removed 7 bases from V and 4 bases from J, with 19 bases in between. The CDR3 runs to 15 residues. The V gene's germline CDR1 is SNHLY and CDR2 FYNNEI.

The V and J genes are TRBV5-1 and TRBJ2-5, with 9 bases that match TRBD2. Germline CDR1 and CDR2: SGHRS and YFSETQ. The CDR3 sequence is 14 residues long. Trimming took 4 bases from V and 6 from J; bases not matched to a gene: 7. For the CDR3, the DNA is TGCGCCAGCAGCGTACTAGCGGGTGAACAGACCCAGTACTTC. It codes for CASSVLAGEQTQYF.

V and J are TRBV6-4 and TRBJ1-6, with TRBD1 matching 7 bases. The CDR3 covers 14 residues. In germline, CDR1 is MRHNA, CDR2 SNTAGT. The V gene end was trimmed by 5 bases and the J gene end by 10 bases; junction bases not matched to a gene: 8. The CDR3 reads CASSRQGGYSPLHF. As DNA, the CDR3 is TGTGCCAGCAGTCGACAGGGAGGCTACTCACCCCTCCACTTT.

The chain links TRBV24-1 to TRBJ1-2; 9 bases line up with TRBD1. After removal of 4 bases from V and 6 bases from J, the junction contained 17 bases not matched to a gene. The CDR3 spans 18 residues. Germline V CDR1 and CDR2: KGHDR, SFDVKD. The CDR3 nucleotides read TGTGCCACCAGTGACTCGTTAACCGGGACAGGGAGAGGTGATGGCTACACCTTC. Its protein product is CATSDSLTGTGRGDGYTF.

This clonotype was found a few times. The rearrangement joins TRBV28 to TRBJ2-1; 9 bases align to TRBD2. There are 16 residues in the CDR3. J was trimmed by 9 bases and V by 4 bases; bases with no gene match: 13. CDR1 and CDR2 (germline): MDHEN, SYDVKM. CDR3 amino acids: CASSSPLAGSFVEQFF. CDR3 in DNA: TGTGCCAGCAGTTCGCCCCTAGCGGGGAGCTTTGTTGAGCAGTTCTTC.

This clonotype was counted only a few times. This chain links TRBV11-2 with TRBJ2-3; possible D gene TRBD1, 6 bases. Germline V gene sequence: CDR1 SGHAT, CDR2 FQNNGV. V was trimmed by 2 bases and J by 4 bases, leaving 10 bases between them. The CDR3 loop spans 14 amino acids. The chain's CDR3 is CASSLPGDPDTQYF. The CDR3 coding sequence is TGTGCCAGCAGCTTACCAGGGGACCCAGATACGCAGTATTTT.

This clonotype showed up just a few times. The chain combines TRBV25-1 with TRBJ2-2; 8 bases agree with TRBD1. CDR3 length: 17 amino acids. After removal of 2 bases from V and 4 bases from J, the junction contained 9 bases not matched to a gene. The V gene's germline CDR1 is MGHDK and CDR2 SYGVNS. The CDR3 is CASSELQGGVGTGELFF. The CDR3 nucleotides are TGTGCCAGCAGTGAACTACAGGGGGGTGTAGGCACCGGGGAGCTGTTTTTT. The whole variable domain, remainder taken from reference TRBV25-1 and TRBJ2-2, is EADIYQTPRYLVIGTGKKITLECSQTMGHDKMYWYQQDPGMELHLIHYSYGVNSTEKGDLSSESTVSRIRTEHFPLTLESARPSHTSQYLCASSELQGGVGTGELFFGEGSRLTVL.

The chain joins TRBV11-2 to TRBJ2-3; perhaps TRBD2 as D (5 bases). The CDR3 spans 13 residues. V was cut by 3 bases and J by 2 bases, with 6 bases left in between. Germline-derived CDR1 and CDR2 are SGHAT and FQNNGV. The CDR3 loop reads CASSFLATDTQYF. CDR3 coding DNA: TGTGCCAGCAGCTTCCTAGCCACAGATACGCAGTATTTT.

V is TRBV6-2 or TRBV6-3 and J is TRBJ1-1; maybe TRBD1 (6 bases). Germline CDR1 is MNHEY and CDR2 is SVGEGT. The CDR3 is 16 amino acids. Trimming took off 6 bases at V and 10 bases at J, with 27 bases between the two ends. CDR3 protein: CASSTRGSRRTRIAFF. CDR3 in DNA: TGTGCCAGCAGCACCAGGGGCTCGCGAAGGACAAGAATAGCTTTCTTT.

The rearrangement uses TRBV7-2 and TRBJ1-1; 9 bases line up with TRBD1. Trimming at V came to 5 bases and at J to 8 bases, leaving 6 bases not matched to a gene. The length of the CDR3 is 13 residues. Germline assignment: CDR1 SGHTA and CDR2 FQGNSA. Here the CDR3 DNA reads TGTGCCAGCAGCCCGGGACAGGGAAGGGAAGCTTTCTTT. Residues: CASSPGQGREAFF.

V gene TRBV20-1 combines with J gene TRBJ2-3; 11 positions match TRBD2. Trimming at V came to 5 bases and at J to 10 bases, leaving 14 bases not matched to a gene. The CDR3 is 15 amino acids. Germline lookup yields CDR1 DFQATT and CDR2 SNEGSKA (reference sequence). CDR3 sequence: CSARGTSGSRGSQYF. The CDR3 region has the DNA TGCAGTGCTCGAGGGACTAGCGGCTCCCGAGGGTCGCAGTATTTT.

The chain employs TRBV6-6 and TRBJ2-3, with 10 bases fitting TRBD1. The germline V gene has CDR1 MNHNY and CDR2 SVGAGI (reference sequence). V gave up 2 bases and J gave up 2 bases; unmatched junction bases: 7. The CDR3 extends over 17 amino acids. This CDR3 reads CASSYPLDRGTTDTQYF. In DNA, the CDR3 is TGTGCCAGCAGTTACCCCTTGGACAGGGGGACCACAGATACGCAGTATTTT.